These 4 T cell receptor beta chains originate from one sample sequenced in a study of blood T cell repertoires in COVID-19. Generated by immunoSEQ multiplex PCR, the TCRdb table keeps only in-frame clones and is missing some. The sample holds 200,000 to 250,000 clones, roughly four fifths seen once. What was sequenced was peripheral blood. The receptors originated from a woman aged 70-85 years with acute or convalescent COVID-19.

The chain combines TRBV5-1 with TRBJ1-3; the match to TRBD1 covers 12 bases. The CDR3 is 15 amino acids. Germline-derived CDR1 and CDR2 are SGHRS and YFSETQ. V dropped 3 bases and J dropped 7; count of bases not matched to a gene: 5. This CDR3 is CASSSGQGARNTIYF. CDR3 in DNA: TGCGCCAGCAGCTCGGGACAGGGGGCGAGGAACACCATATATTTT.

The chain carries TRBV27 and TRBJ1-2; the D gene is possibly TRBD1 (5 bases). The CDR3 contains 15 residues. Germline CDR1 MNHEY, CDR2 SMNVEV (reference sequence). V lost 5 bases, J lost 0 bases, and 13 bases lay in between. For the CDR3, the DNA is TGTGCCAGCAGTCGACAGATCGCCCCTAACTATGGCTACACCTTC. Translation: CASSRQIAPNYGYTF.

The V call is TRBV5-1, the J call TRBJ2-7, with TRBD1 matching 9 bases. CDR3 length: 14 amino acids. Germline lookup yields CDR1 SGHRS and CDR2 YFSETQ. After removal of 4 bases from V and 3 bases from J, the junction contained 5 bases not matched to a gene. Here the CDR3 DNA reads TGCGCCAGCAGCCCGGGACAGGGAAGCTACGAGCAGTACTTC. It is translated as CASSPGQGSYEQYF.

The rearrangement uses TRBV6-5 and TRBJ1-5; 8 bases match TRBD1. The CDR3 has 15 amino acids. V dropped 6 bases and J dropped 5; count of bases not matched to a gene: 9. CDR1 MNHEY and CDR2 SVGAGI come from the germline V gene. CDR3 residues: CASRRQGRPDQPQHF. The CDR3 coding sequence is TGTGCCAGCAGAAGACAGGGGCGTCCGGATCAGCCCCAGCATTTT.